These 9 T cell receptor beta chains were all obtained from the same sample, sequenced in a study of T cells in Graves' hyperthyroidism and ophthalmopathy. TCR beta CDR3 regions were amplified from RNA. Initially, a first-round RT-PCR of the TCR CDR3 employed the HTBI primer set. TCRdb redid the calling of the multiplex PCR reads with MiXCR, one entry per CDR3 protein. This table has about 360,000 distinct CDR3 sequences, roughly 13% appearing once. Sequenced sample: blood. These receptors originate from a woman aged 18-29 years with Graves' hyperthyroidism.

Comments on this clonotype: Here the CDR3 omits its conserved ending phenylalanine or tryptophan, so a read error is the likely source. The chain has TRBV6-1 and TRBJ2-5; tentative D call: TRBD2 (5 bases). Trimming took off 3 bases at V and 5 bases at J, with 10 bases between the two ends. The CDR3 contains 13 residues. CDR1 is MNHNS, CDR2 SASEGT, per germline. CDR3 sequence reads: CASSEVRGETQYL. In DNA form, the CDR3 reads TGTGCCAGCAGTGAGGTACGAGGGGAGACCCAGTACCTC.

Many counts were recorded for this clonotype. The V call is TRBV30, the J call TRBJ2-1; 7 nucleotides line up with TRBD1. From germline, CDR1 is GTSNPN and CDR2 SVGIG (reference sequence). There are 19 residues in the CDR3. Trimming took 2 bases from V and 0 from J; bases not matched to a gene: 16. The CDR3 nucleotides are TGTGCCTGGAGTCCCGGGACAGCGACAGATTTATTCTCCTACAATGAGCAGTTCTTC. It specifies CAWSPGTATDLFSYNEQFF.

The chain is built from TRBV5-1 and TRBJ1-1, with D possibly matching TRBD1 (6 bases). CDR3 length: 15 amino acids. Germline-derived CDR1 and CDR2 are SGHRS and YFSETQ. Between the trimmed V and J ends, which lost 0 bases and 0 bases, there was a span of 9 bases. The CDR3: CASSLDEGVNTEAFF. Here the CDR3 DNA reads TGCGCCAGCAGCTTGGATGAGGGGGTGAACACTGAAGCTTTCTTT.

This clonotype was seen a few times. The chain links TRBV5-1 to TRBJ2-7; 8 nucleotides match TRBD1. V lost 6 bases to trimming and J lost 7 bases; unmatched junction nucleotides: 6. The germline gives CDR1 SGHRS, CDR2 YFSETQ. This CDR3 has 12 residues. CDR3 loop: CASTGGLREQYF. The CDR3 nucleotides read TGCGCCAGCACAGGGGGCTTGCGGGAGCAGTACTTC.

This clonotype was observed a handful of times. This chain connects TRBV5-8 to TRBJ1-3; the D gene is possibly TRBD1 (5 bases). V shed 3 bases and J shed 0 bases, with 10 bases lying between them. CDR1 and CDR2 (germline): SGHTS, YDEGEE. The length of the CDR3 is 15 residues. The CDR3 here is CASSSQASSGNTIYF. In DNA, the CDR3 is TGTGCCAGCAGCTCACAGGCTAGCTCTGGAAACACCATATATTTT. Using reference TRBV5-8 and TRBJ1-3 for the parts outside the CDR3, the full variable domain is EAGVTQSPTHLIKTRGQQATLRCSPISGHTSVYWYQQALGLGLQFLLWYDEGEERNRGNFPPRFSGRQFPNYSSELNVNALELEDSALYLCASSSQASSGNTIYFGEGSWLTVV.

This clonotype was picked up many times. The chain combines TRBV10-3 with TRBJ2-3; D is ambiguous. CDR3 length equals 12 residues. Germline V gene lookup returns CDR1 ENHRY and CDR2 SYGVKD. V was shortened by 5 bases and J by 6 bases, with 9 bases between the two germline ends. DNA of the CDR3: TGTGCCATCAGTTCCCCGATGGATACGCAGTATTTT. It is translated as CAISSPMDTQYF.

This clonotype showed up just once. The chain employs TRBV12-3 or TRBV12-4 and TRBJ2-2; TRBD2 matches at 16 bases. V lost 8 bases to trimming and J lost 1 base; unmatched junction nucleotides: 10. There are 19 residues in the CDR3. The CDR3 coding sequence is TGTGCCAGCGGATATAGGGGACTAGCGGGGGGGCGGAACACCGGGGAGCTGTTTTTT. It yields the protein CASGYRGLAGGRNTGELFF.

This clonotype was observed a few times. The rearrangement joins TRBV6-5 to TRBJ2-7, with TRBD2 as a possible D gene (6 bases). The germline CDR1 and CDR2 sequences are MNHEY and SVGAGI. The CDR3 is 16 residues long. V lost 0 bases and J lost 3, with 15 bases in between. The CDR3 region has the DNA TGTGCCAGCAGTTACTCGTCGGGGGTCGAGCGCTACGAGCAGTACTTC. Encoded protein: CASSYSSGVERYEQYF.

V usage is TRBV9 and J usage is TRBJ1-1; the D gene is possibly TRBD1 (6 bases). This CDR3 is built from 15 residues. V lost 4 bases and J 0 bases, leaving 13 bases between the germline ends. Germline V gene sequence: CDR1 SGDLS, CDR2 YYNGEE. CDR3 region: CASSLGTPMNTEAFF. The CDR3 DNA is TGTGCCAGCAGCTTGGGGACACCCATGAACACTGAAGCTTTCTTT. Complete variable domain (other parts from reference TRBV9 and TRBJ1-1): DSGVTQTPKHLITATGQRVTLRCSPRSGDLSVYWYQQSLDQGLQFLIQYYNGEERAKGNILERFSAQQFPDLHSELNLSSLELGDSALYFCASSLGTPMNTEAFFGQGTRLTVV.